This T cell receptor (beta chain) was observed in a study of blood T cells in healthy people across ages. Study-wide points: A roughly linear age-dependent decrease characterized TCR beta diversity per million T cells.

To note about this clonotype: Its matching antigen is unknown.

A second PCR, run for roughly 7 to 12 cycles, used a sample-barcoded 5' primer plus a J-beta primer mix. Via MiXCR, TCRdb re-called the 5' RACE reads, giving one row per CDR3 protein. The sample has more than 1.4 million distinct CDR3 sequences; roughly 40% are singletons. CDR1 MDHEN and CDR2 SYDVKM come from the germline V gene. The CDR3 is 15 amino acids. The ends were cut back, 3 bases at V and 2 bases at J, with 14 bases in the middle. The receptor's source is a woman in her late teens or twenties in good health. The chain has TRBV28 and TRBJ2-7; perhaps TRBD1 as D (5 bases). Source material: blood. The CDR3: CASSLLGATTYEQYF. The CDR3 DNA sequence: TGTGCCAGCAGTTTGTTAGGGGCTACTACCTACGAGCAGTACTTC.